Listed below are T cell receptor beta chains from one sample, sequenced in a study of graft-versus-host responses after intestinal transplantation. The data were produced by immunoSEQ multiplex PCR, yet TCRdb's version contains in-frame clones alone and is incomplete. The sample lists 9,900 or so clones, more than 25% occurring once. Sequencing was performed on alloreactive CD8+ T cells from a mixed lymphocyte reaction culture, taken before intestinal transplant. The receptors stem from a human patient who received an intestinal transplant. CDR3s include the opening cysteine and the closing phenylalanine or tryptophan. The D gene is left open where the match is weak. Rows give clone size only sometimes, using once, few, many, or a class for an expanded clone.

d_call	v_call	clone_size	j_call	cdr3_nt	cdr3_aa
TRBD1	TRBV2	medium-sized	TRBJ2-3	TGTGCCAGCAAGGAGACAGGGGGCTGGGGCACAGATACGCAGTATTTT	CASKETGGWGTDTQYF
-	TRBV5-6	-	TRBJ1-1	TGTGCCAGCAGCCCGGGGGTCGGCATGAACACTGAAGCTTTCTTT	CASSPGVGMNTEAFF
-	TRBV7-9	few	TRBJ2-7	TGTGCCAGCAGCTTACTGGGCCTACCAAACTCCTACGAGCAGTACTTC	CASSLLGLPNSYEQYF
TRBD2	TRBV6-5	-	TRBJ2-1	TGTGCCAGCAGCCCCGGGGGGGTCATGTTCTTC	CASSPGGVMFF
TRBD2	TRBV6-1	-	TRBJ2-5	TGTGCCAGCAGTGGAGGGACTAGCGGGAGAGGGGAGACCCAGTACTTC	CASSGGTSGRGETQYF
TRBD1	TRBV20-1	few	TRBJ1-1	TGCAGCATACAGGGGATCACTGAAGCTTTCTTT	CSIQGITEAFF
-	TRBV19	-	TRBJ1-1	TGTGCCAGTAGTTGGGCACAGGAGAACACTGAAGCTTTCTTT	CASSWAQENTEAFF
TRBD1	TRBV25-1	medium-sized	TRBJ2-2	TGTGCCAGCAGTGGCGACAGGGGGAGCACCGGGGAGCTGTTTTTT	CASSGDRGSTGELFF
-	TRBV28	-	TRBJ1-3	TGTGCCAGCAGTCCGCTCATAGGGAGCTCTGGAAACACCATATATTTT	CASSPLIGSSGNTIYF
-	TRBV6-5	-	TRBJ2-2	TGTGCCAGCAGTTACGGGGCAGGGACCGGGGAGCTGTTTTTT	CASSYGAGTGELFF
TRBD2	TRBV11-2	-	TRBJ2-1	TGTGCCAGCAGCTTCACCCCCTGGAGCGGGGGGCCGGTTGAGCAGTTCTTC	CASSFTPWSGGPVEQFF
-	TRBV5-1	-	TRBJ2-1	TGCGCCAGCAGCTTGGACAGGGTACTTAACAATGAGCAGTTCTTC	CASSLDRVLNNEQFF
-	TRBV27	few	TRBJ1-5	TGTGCCAGCAGTTTCTTTGGGGGGGAAAATCAGCCCCAGCATTTT	CASSFFGGENQPQHF
-	TRBV5-1	-	TRBJ1-1	TGCGCCAGCAGTTCCTCGGGTGTCACTGAAGCTTTCTTT	CASSSSGVTEAFF
TRBD2	TRBV7-9	few	TRBJ2-1	TGTGCCAGCAGCTTAGAGCCTAGCGGGGGGCAGGGTGAGCAGTTCTTC	CASSLEPSGGQGEQFF
-	TRBV21-1	-	TRBJ1-3	TGTGCCATTCCCACACACACCATATATTTT	CAIPTHTIYF
TRBD2	TRBV13	-	TRBJ2-3	TGTGCCAGCAGCCTACTAGCGGGGGCCACAGATACGCAGTATTTT	CASSLLAGATDTQYF
TRBD2	TRBV19	-	TRBJ2-7	TGTGCCAGTAGTTGGAGCGGGGCCTCAACCTACGAGCAGTACTTC	CASSWSGASTYEQYF
-	TRBV6-5	-	TRBJ1-2	TGTGCCAGCAGGGCCAGGATAACCTATGGCTACACCTTC	CASRARITYGYTF
TRBD2	TRBV11-3	few	TRBJ2-3	TGTGCCAGCAGCTTTACGACTAGCGGGGGGCCCGGGGGACAGTATTTT	CASSFTTSGGPGGQYF
TRBD2	TRBV6-6	-	TRBJ2-7	TGTGCCAGCAGTTGGGGACTAGGCCAATACGAGCAGTACTTC	CASSWGLGQYEQYF
-	TRBV7-9	-	TRBJ2-7	TGTGCCAGCAGCTTAGCGGGGCCCTACGAGCAGTACTTC	CASSLAGPYEQYF
-	TRBV7-9	few	TRBJ1-2	TGTGCCAGCACCGTTCCGGGGGGCCACTATGGCTACACCTTC	CASTVPGGHYGYTF
TRBD1	TRBV9	-	TRBJ1-1	TGTGCCAGCAGCCCATGGGACAGGGTAGGGGCTGAAGCTTTCTTT	CASSPWDRVGAEAFF
-	TRBV6-5	-	TRBJ1-2	TGTGCCAGCAGTTACTCCGCAGGGTTTGGCTACACCTTC	CASSYSAGFGYTF
-	TRBV11-2	-	TRBJ1-1	TGTGCCAGCAGCTTAGGTCGCGGCAGTTCTGAAGCTTTCTTT	CASSLGRGSSEAFF
-	TRBV6-5	few	TRBJ2-7	TGTGCCAGCAGTTCCCCCCTCTACGAGCAGTACTTC	CASSSPLYEQYF
-	TRBV6-1	-	TRBJ1-4	TGTGCCAGCAGTCCCCAGCGGGTGAAGGAGGAAAAACTGTTTTTT	CASSPQRVKEEKLFF
-	TRBV19	few	TRBJ2-7	TGTGCCAGTAGAGACAGCTACGAGCAGTACTTC	CASRDSYEQYF
-	TRBV7-9	-	TRBJ1-2	TGTGCCAGCAGCCTACCGATGGGGGGGAGTGGCTACACCTTC	CASSLPMGGSGYTF
TRBD2	TRBV6-5	-	TRBJ2-7	TGTGCCAGCAGTTACTCGACCGGGGACTACGGCTACGAGCAGTACTTC	CASSYSTGDYGYEQYF
-	TRBV6-5	medium-sized	TRBJ1-5	TGTGCCAGCAGCACCGACAGTAATCAGCCCCAGCATTTT	CASSTDSNQPQHF
-	TRBV7-2	few	TRBJ2-3	TGTGCCAGCAGCTTAGAAGGGGTCGATACGCAGTATTTT	CASSLEGVDTQYF
TRBD1	TRBV27	few	TRBJ2-7	TGTGCCAGCAGTTGGGGACAGGGAGTGACCGAGCAGTACTTC	CASSWGQGVTEQYF
TRBD2	TRBV11-3	few	TRBJ2-1	TGTGCCAGCAGCTTTACGGGGGGAGGCGGGGAGCAGTTCTTC	CASSFTGGGGEQFF
-	TRBV4-1	-	TRBJ2-7	TGCGCCAGCAGCCAAGATCCCAGGGGAGAGGAGCAGTACTTC	CASSQDPRGEEQYF
TRBD1	TRBV7-8	once	TRBJ1-5	TGTGCCAGCAGCTTTACAGGGGGTTTCAATCAGCCCCAGCATTTT	CASSFTGGFNQPQHF
TRBD2	TRBV20-1	few	TRBJ2-5	TGCAGTGCTAGGATAGCGGGGGGGCAGTACTTC	CSARIAGGQYF
TRBD1	TRBV6-4	-	TRBJ2-1	TGTGCCAGCAGTGACCCTGCCCGGACAGGCATCCATGAGCAGTTCTTC	CASSDPARTGIHEQFF
-	TRBV6-5	-	TRBJ2-3	TGTGCCAGCAGTATCCAGGGTGATACGCAGTATTTT	CASSIQGDTQYF
TRBD2	TRBV7-3	-	TRBJ2-1	TGTGCCAGCAGCTTGTTAGGGGCTAGCGGGGGGGCATTCAATGAGCAGTTCTTC	CASSLLGASGGAFNEQFF
TRBD1	TRBV2	-	TRBJ1-1	TGTGCCAGCAGGACCAGACAGGGTTTGAACACTGAAGCTTTCTTT	CASRTRQGLNTEAFF
-	TRBV9	-	TRBJ1-2	TGTGCCAGCAGCGCAGGCTTGGAACCCTATGGCTACACCTTC	CASSAGLEPYGYTF
TRBD1	TRBV6-5	medium-sized	TRBJ1-5	TGTGCCAGCAGTTGGCCGGGACAGCAGAATCAGCCCCAGCATTTT	CASSWPGQQNQPQHF
-	TRBV6-5	-	TRBJ1-1	TGTGCCAGCAGTGATGCGAGGAACACTGAAGCTTTCTTT	CASSDARNTEAFF
TRBD1	TRBV9	-	TRBJ1-6	TGTGCCAGCAGCACAGGGACAGGCGATTCACCCCTCCACTTT	CASSTGTGDSPLHF
-	TRBV5-1	few	TRBJ2-3	TGCGCCAGCAGCCCTACCGGGACAGATACGCAGTATTTT	CASSPTGTDTQYF
TRBD1	TRBV19	few	TRBJ1-1	TGTGCCAGTAGTGGGGACAGGGGGAACACTGAAGCTTTCTTT	CASSGDRGNTEAFF
-	TRBV10-1	few	TRBJ2-3	TGCGCCAGCAGTGACGGTCTTTCCGGGGATACGCAGTATTTT	CASSDGLSGDTQYF
-	TRBV19	-	TRBJ2-2	TGTGCCAGTAGTATGGGAGCTTACGGGGAGCTGTTTTTT	CASSMGAYGELFF
-	TRBV6-1	few	TRBJ2-7	TGTGCCAGCAGTCCAGGGATTGTGTACGAGCAGTACTTC	CASSPGIVYEQYF
-	TRBV29-1	-	TRBJ2-3	TGCAGCGGGGTCTCTGGGCGCACAGATACGCAGTATTTT	CSGVSGRTDTQYF